These 18 T cell receptor beta chains came from one sample sequenced in a study of Graves' ophthalmopathy and Graves' hyperthyroidism. Investigators amplified TCR beta CDR3 regions from RNA transcripts. The first-round RT-PCR employed HTBI primers together with the Qiagen OneStep RT-PCR kit. A multiplex PCR was then performed as the second round. One entry per CDR3 protein, called by TCRdb with MiXCR from the multiplex PCR reads. This sample has 400,000 or so distinct CDR3 sequences; approximately 18% occur once, and the top ten carry around 2.4%. Material: peripheral blood. The receptors here all came from an adult woman with stable Graves' hyperthyroidism.

In its sample, this clonotype was seen many times. This chain connects TRBV20-1 to TRBJ2-6; the D is unclear. V was cut by 3 bases and J by 1 base, with 4 bases left in between. This CDR3 comprises 13 residues. CDR1 and CDR2 (germline): DFQATT, SNEGSKA (reference sequence). CDR3 residues: CSARESGANVLTF. The CDR3 DNA sequence: TGCAGTGCTAGGGAATCTGGGGCCAACGTCCTGACTTTC.

In this sample, this clonotype turned up many times. The J gene is TRBJ2-2, the V gene TRBV30; D gene unclear. The V and J ends lost 1 base and 2 bases respectively, with 11 bases between them. The CDR3 length is 15 residues. Germline assignment: CDR1 GTSNPN and CDR2 SVGIG (reference sequence). The CDR3 bases are TGTGCCTGGAGTGGTAGTAGCTTTAACACCGGGGAGCTGTTTTTT. Translated: CAWSGSSFNTGELFF.

The J gene is TRBJ1-1, the V gene TRBV11-1, with TRBD1 matching 10 bases. CDR3 size: 17 residues. Per germline, CDR1 SGHAT and CDR2 FQDESV (reference sequence). After removal of 2 bases from V and 1 base from J, the junction contained 7 bases not matched to a gene. CDR3 nucleotides: TGTGCCAGCAGCTTACGGGGAGGGACAGGGGAGAACACTGAAGCTTTCTTT. It specifies CASSLRGGTGENTEAFF.

Points on this clonotype: Germline and junction disagree at one end, which may indicate a read error. The chain is built from TRBV28 and TRBJ2-7; the D is unclear. This CDR3 spans 15 amino acids. Germline CDR1 is MDHEN and CDR2 is SYDVKM. For the CDR3, the DNA is TGTGCCAGCATGGAGCTCACCCTCGATTCCTACGATCAGTACTTC. It encodes CASMELTLDSYDQYF.

In this sample, this clonotype turned up many times. The chain links TRBV5-1 to TRBJ2-7, with 9 bases aligning to TRBD2. Unmatched junction bases numbered 10, after V lost 0 bases and J lost 0 bases. The CDR3 is 18 residues long. Germline CDR1 and CDR2: SGHRS and YFSETQ. DNA of the CDR3: TGCGCCAGCAGCTTGGCCGGACCCTCTAGCGGGATCTCCTACGAGCAGTACTTC. Amino acids: CASSLAGPSSGISYEQYF.

This clonotype was observed many times. This chain uses TRBV18 with TRBJ1-3; D is possibly TRBD1 (6 bases). The CDR3 contains 14 residues. CDR1 KGHSH and CDR2 LQKENI come from the germline V gene. Between the trimmed V and J ends, which lost 3 bases and 2 bases, there was a span of 8 bases. CDR3 region: CASSPRQAGNTIYF. In nucleotides, the CDR3 is TGTGCCAGCTCACCTAGACAGGCTGGAAACACCATATATTTT.

The rearrangement links TRBV12-3 or TRBV12-4 to TRBJ1-1; D is unclear. The CDR3 length is 13 residues. V gave up 5 bases and J gave up 7 bases, with 14 bases separating them. CDR3 amino acids: CASSLPNTDEAFF. The CDR3 region has the DNA TGTGCCAGCAGTCTACCGAACACTGATGAAGCTTTCTTT.

In its sample, this clonotype was seen many times. The chain carries TRBV20-1 and TRBJ2-5; the D gene is possibly TRBD1 (5 bases). Between the trimmed V and J ends, which lost 0 bases and 3 bases, there was a span of 17 bases. Germline V CDR1 and CDR2: DFQATT, SNEGSKA (reference sequence). This CDR3 has 16 amino acids. The CDR3 coding sequence is TGCAGTGCTAGAGATCTTCGGCAGGGCTCGGAAGAGACCCAGTACTTC. Translating gives CSARDLRQGSEETQYF.

This clonotype was recorded at least ten times. The V and J genes are TRBV28 and TRBJ2-5, with D possibly being TRBD1 or TRBD2 (5 bases each). The CDR3 spans 15 residues. Germline lookup yields CDR1 MDHEN and CDR2 SYDVKM. The V gene lost 2 bases and the J gene lost 5 bases, with 15 bases spanning the gap. Here the CDR3 reads CASSLLGASGETQYF. DNA of the CDR3: TGTGCCAGCAGTTTACTCGGGGCTAGTGGGGAGACCCAGTACTTC.

This clonotype was recorded many times. The chain is built from TRBV28 and TRBJ2-4; tentatively, D is TRBD1 or TRBD2 (5 bases each). This CDR3 contains 15 residues. The V gene's germline CDR1 is MDHEN and CDR2 SYDVKM. V was cut by 9 bases and J by 0 bases, with 15 bases left in between. The CDR3 sequence: CASRRDRQAKNIQYF. The CDR3 DNA follows: TGTGCCAGTCGAAGGGACCGACAAGCCAAAAACATTCAGTACTTC.

This clonotype was picked up many times. The chain is built from TRBV12-3 or TRBV12-4 and TRBJ2-5, with 9 bases fitting TRBD2. This CDR3 has 18 amino acids. Trimming at V came to 6 bases and at J to 4 bases, leaving 18 bases not matched to a gene. CDR3 coding DNA: TGTGCCAGCAGCCGGACTAGCGCGAATCCACGCGTCCGAGAGACCCAGTACTTC. Protein sequence: CASSRTSANPRVRETQYF.

This clonotype was counted at least ten times. J is TRBJ2-7 and V is TRBV6-5, with TRBD2 identical over 11 bases. CDR3 size: 16 residues. The V segment lost 7 bases and the J segment 4 bases; nucleotides outside the gene matches: 12. CDR1 is MNHEY and CDR2 is SVGAGI in the germline V gene. Here the CDR3 DNA reads TGTGCCAGCACCCCTTCTGCCGGGACTAGCGGATACGAGCAGTACTTC. Translated, it gives CASTPSAGTSGYEQYF.

The rearrangement uses TRBV20-1 and TRBJ2-7; TRBD2 matches at 7 bases. Germline loops: CDR1 DFQATT, CDR2 SNEGSKA (reference sequence). The CDR3 runs 14 residues. V dropped 3 bases and J dropped 3; count of bases not matched to a gene: 8. CDR3 amino acids: CSASAGGSFYEQYF. Written as DNA, the CDR3 is TGCAGTGCTAGCGCGGGCGGGAGTTTCTACGAGCAGTACTTC.

The CDR3 bases are TGTGCCAGCAGCTTGGTTCCGGAGGGCGAGCAGTACTTC. Protein: CASSLVPEGEQYF. V gene TRBV7-2 combines with J gene TRBJ2-7, with a possible D match to TRBD2 (6 bases). The CDR3 spans 13 residues. The V end lost 3 bases, the J end lost 6 bases, and 12 bases lay between the germline ends. Germline V lookup: CDR1 SGHTA, CDR2 FQGNSA.

This clonotype has at least ten counts. V and J are TRBV18 and TRBJ1-2; D remains unclear. This CDR3 contains 14 residues. Trimming took 0 bases from V and 4 from J, leaving 9 bases between them. Germline lookup yields CDR1 KGHSH and CDR2 LQKENI. The CDR3 region is CASSPPTGIYGYTF. CDR3 in DNA: TGTGCCAGCTCACCACCGACTGGAATCTATGGCTACACCTTC.

This clonotype was picked up a small number of times. The rearrangement joins TRBV12-5 to TRBJ1-5; 10 bases fit TRBD1. The V segment lost 6 bases and the J segment 5 bases; nucleotides outside the gene matches: 7. CDR1 and CDR2 from the germline V gene are LGHNT and FRNRAP. The CDR3 contains 15 residues. The DNA for the CDR3 is TGTGCTAGTGGCCACGGACAGGGGGTTGATCAGCCCCAGCATTTT. This translates into CASGHGQGVDQPQHF.

This clonotype has ten or more counts. The genes are TRBV7-6 and TRBJ2-7; 8 bases align to TRBD2. The germline V gene encodes CDR1 SGHVS and CDR2 FNYEAQ. There are 15 residues in the CDR3. Germline trimming cut 3 bases from V and 2 bases from J; bases unmatched to any gene: 6. In DNA, the CDR3 is TGTGCCAGCAGCTTCTCTAGCGGGCCAGCCTACGAGCAGTACTTC. Translating it yields CASSFSSGPAYEQYF.

Only a few counts were recorded for this clonotype. This chain links TRBV6-1 with TRBJ1-5; D is undetermined. V shed 1 base and J shed 7 bases, with 8 bases lying between them. CDR1 MNHNS and CDR2 SASEGT come from the germline V gene. The CDR3 spans 13 residues. The CDR3 loop reads CASSEVGEQPQHF. CDR3 DNA sequence: TGTGCCAGCAGTGAAGTCGGGGAACAGCCCCAGCATTTT.